This T cell receptor (beta chain) was sequenced during a study of blood T cell repertoires in COVID-19. Turning to the study itself: The samples span acute and convalescent COVID-19 from the United States, Italy and Spain. Sources were T cells, B-cell-depleted T cells, or PBMCs; the material itself was cDNA or gDNA.

Original methodology: Estimation of nucleated cell counts relied on the amplification of reference gene primers. Sequenced by immunoSEQ multiplex PCR; TCRdb stores in-frame clones only, minus some. V and J calls and clone size follow that table, whereas D and trimming were derived from the DNA. The sample yields roughly 250,000 clones, around 86% seen once. This CDR3 has 12 amino acids. V was pared by 7 bases and J by 3 bases, with 6 bases between. Germline CDR1 LGHNT, CDR2 FRNRAP. This sequence originates from a woman aged 55-70 years with active or convalescent COVID-19. The specimen sequenced was peripheral blood. The chain employs TRBV12-5 and TRBJ2-2; no firm D call. The DNA for the CDR3 is TGTGCTAGTGTTTCCTACACCGGGGAGCTGTTTTTT. Translation gives CASVSYTGELFF.